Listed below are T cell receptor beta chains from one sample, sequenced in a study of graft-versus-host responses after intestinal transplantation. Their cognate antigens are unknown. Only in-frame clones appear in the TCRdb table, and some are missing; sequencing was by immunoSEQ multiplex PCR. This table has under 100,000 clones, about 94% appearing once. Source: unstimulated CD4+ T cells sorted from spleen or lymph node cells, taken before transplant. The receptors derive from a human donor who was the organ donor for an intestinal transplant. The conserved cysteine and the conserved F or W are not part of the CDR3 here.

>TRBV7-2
ASSLGFARTGDTGELF
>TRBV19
ASSVRREFFGNQPQH
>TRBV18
ASSPSKTGSIY
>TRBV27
ASSTGGRQPQH
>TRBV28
ASRDGTGGWGYT
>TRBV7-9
ASSLYGGIHYEQY
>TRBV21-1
ASRGGASNQPQH
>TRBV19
ASSWTGVNYGYT
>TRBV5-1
ASTLTYRNYNSPLH
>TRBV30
AWSVSHEAF
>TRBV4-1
ASSMGRSGVSTDTQY
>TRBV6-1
ASSVTGRSEKLF
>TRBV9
ASSEGLGETRAF
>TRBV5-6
ASSWGRSYGYT
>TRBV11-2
ASRGQASSYEQY
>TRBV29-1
SVADRASYNEQF
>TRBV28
ASSLSGTGSNQPQH
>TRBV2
ASSGTTSGEQY
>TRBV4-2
ASSQDQKRGSSYEQY
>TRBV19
ASRFNENTGELF
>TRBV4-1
ASSPQDGAPQH
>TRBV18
ASSPIRGTPRDNEQF
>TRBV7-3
ASSPTAIALSGANVLT
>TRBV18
ASSLLRGGLETQY
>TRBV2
ASSRLAGVPSTDTQY
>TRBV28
ASSSGTGVFYEQY
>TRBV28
ASSLRSGNYQPQH
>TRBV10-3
AITPGQGRSAAF
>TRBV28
ASSLAIPGAKNGYT
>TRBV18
ASSPLIGSDTGELF
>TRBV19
ASSIQTGSETQY
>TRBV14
ASSPMRAGETQY
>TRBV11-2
ASSPRPPGQGVNEQF
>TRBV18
ASSPWRQHNEQF
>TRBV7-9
ASSFTADSYEQY
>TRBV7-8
ASSPTYRGLGYT
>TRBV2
ASSRGGQTFYEQY
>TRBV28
ASSLPDRGGVAF
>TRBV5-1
ASSGGRVGGELF
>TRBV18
ASSRQGGSSYEQY
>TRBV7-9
ASSRYRGTGELF
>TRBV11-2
ASQPQGQYYGYT
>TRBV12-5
ASAPPEQTGLFAEAF
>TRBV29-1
SVAYPRDTHTDTQY
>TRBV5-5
ASSLGQGTNYGYT
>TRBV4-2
ASSPIRAGATGELF
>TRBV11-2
ASSLVGTEAF
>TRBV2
ASRVGTAVSYEQY
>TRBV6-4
ASSRLGTGGTGELF
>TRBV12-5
ASGLTQGLLQGNEQF
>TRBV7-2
ASSSGLAGGGAYEQY
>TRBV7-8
ASSLVHGDNQPQH
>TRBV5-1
ASSLRGPKTAEQY
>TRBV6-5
ARPDRPWNEQY
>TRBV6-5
ASSAVGDSYEQY
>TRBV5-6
ASSFRRVNNSPLH
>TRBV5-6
ASIPTPDSLYGYT
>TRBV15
ATSLRLAGEGRDTQY
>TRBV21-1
ASIALFRDREYNEQF